This TCR beta chain emerged from a study of vaccination effects on CD4 cells after COVID-19. The CDR3 totals 13 residues. Germline CDR1 SGHRS, CDR2 YFSETQ. Clones were read by immunoSEQ multiplex PCR, and TCRdb kept only the in-frame ones, dropping some. This table holds tens of thousands of clones, around 77% found once. Whole-study results and caveats: The study got few convalescent patients and did not collect any early post-infection timepoints. Substantial clonal contraction characterized both infection- and vaccine-induced clones late after vaccination.

This clone came up once. Its antigen is not identified. Germline and junction disagree at one end, which may indicate a read error. Within the ViraFEST assay, antigen-specific CD4+ T cells underwent expansion with viral peptide pools prior to sequencing. Following 10 days of culture, CD4+ T cells were isolated. Nobody among the vaccine recipients had prior SARS-CoV-2 infection (nucleocapsid antibodies were negative). Each culture well received a few million PBMC. These cells were then cultured in IMDM with 9 to 10 IU/ml IL-2 and roughly 10 ug/ml peptides. IL-2 medium took the place of half the medium on both days 3 and 7.

The source is a human donor who received a COVID-19 vaccine. The input for sequencing was CD4+ T cells from PBMCs cultured with HCoV-NL63 spike peptides, taken before COVID-19 vaccination. The chain links TRBV5-1 to TRBJ1-2, with a weak D call TRBD1 (5 bases). The chain's CDR3 is CASSSDPGRGPIF. The CDR3 bases are TGCGCCAGCAGCTCAGATCCGGGAAGGGGACCTATCTTC. Supplemented by reference TRBV5-1 and TRBJ1-2, the full variable domain reads KAGVTQTPRYLIKTRGQQVTLSCSPISGHRSVSWYQQTPGQGLQFLFEYFSETQRNKGNFPGRFSGRQFSNSRSEMNVSTLELGDSALYLCASSSDPGRGPIFGSGTRLTVV.